The 22 T cell receptor beta chains in this list originate from one sample, sequenced in a study of regulatory T cells in long-lasting Graves disease. Library construction for TCR beta used iRepertoire HTBI primers and Arm-PCR of CDR3 regions. TCRdb reanalysed the multiplex PCR reads using MiXCR and keeps one entry per CDR3 protein. The sample contains about 240,000 distinct CDR3 sequences, around 20% of which appear only once. The time point denotes: newly diagnosed GD, antithyroid drugs for less than 3 months. With RNA extracted from PBMCs as input, the TCR library was made. Sequencing used peripheral blood mononuclear cells (PBMCs), obtained at new diagnosis, from a patient treated with antithyroid drugs. The source is a female donor with Graves disease.

About this clonotype: This may be a read error, as it is one base from a much larger clone. This chain uses TRBV7-2 with TRBJ1-6; 7 bases are shared with TRBD1. The CDR3 runs 16 residues. Germline loops: CDR1 SGHTA, CDR2 FQGNSA. CDR3 in DNA: TGTGCCAGCAACTTAGATCGACAGGGTAGTAATTCACCCCTCCACTTT. This codes for CASNLDRQGSNSPLHF.

The chain joins TRBV5-1 to TRBJ1-4; no clear D. Germline lookup yields CDR1 SGHRS and CDR2 YFSETQ. V was trimmed by 5 bases and J by 0 bases, leaving 11 bases between them. The CDR3 is made up of 15 amino acids. The CDR3 spells CASSPFSATNEKLFF. Here the CDR3 DNA reads TGCGCCAGCAGTCCCTTCTCCGCAACTAATGAAAAACTGTTTTTT.

This clonotype was picked up many times. The chain carries TRBV6-2 or TRBV6-3 and TRBJ2-3, with D maybe TRBD2 (6 bases). This CDR3 region has 14 residues. Per germline, CDR1 MNHEY and CDR2 SVGEGT. V shed 5 bases and J shed 1 base, with 10 bases lying between them. The CDR3 region is CASSETSRTDTQYF. CDR3 in DNA: TGTGCCAGCAGTGAAACTAGCCGCACAGATACGCAGTATTTT.

The chain recombines TRBV4-1 with TRBJ1-3, with TRBD1 matching 8 bases. The length of the CDR3 is 17 residues. Trimming at V came to 2 bases and at J to 6 bases, leaving 12 bases not matched to a gene. Germline CDR1 is MGHRA and CDR2 is YSYEKL. The CDR3 sequence: CASSQSTWGTGENTIYF. The CDR3 nucleotides are TGCGCCAGCAGCCAATCAACCTGGGGGACAGGCGAAAACACCATATATTTT.

This clonotype was seen at least ten times. This chain connects TRBV4-3 to TRBJ1-2, with D unresolved. Germline assignment: CDR1 LGHNA and CDR2 YSLEER. Trimming pared 4 bases from V and 4 bases from J, leaving 13 bases between. The CDR3 has 14 residues. CDR3 sequence: CASSPSRAGYGYTF. DNA of the CDR3: TGCGCCAGCAGCCCCAGTAGGGCGGGCTATGGCTACACCTTC.

Note on this clonotype: This could be a read error, since a much larger clone is one nucleotide away. The chain uses TRBV5-4 and TRBJ2-1; D might be TRBD1 (5 bases). The germline gives CDR1 SGHNT, CDR2 YYREEE (reference sequence). The V and J ends lost 3 bases and 3 bases respectively, with 7 bases between them. The CDR3 length is 13 residues. CDR3 region: CASSSDSYNEQFF. The CDR3 region has the DNA TGTGCCAGCAGCTCAGACAGCTACAATGAGCAGTTCTTC.

The V and J genes are TRBV5-5 and TRBJ1-5; D perhaps matches TRBD1 (5 bases). The germline CDR1 and CDR2 sequences are SGHKS and YYEKEE (reference sequence). V gave up 0 bases and J gave up 5 bases, with 12 bases separating them. The CDR3 spans 15 residues. The CDR3 protein is CASSLAVGTHQPQHF. The CDR3, as DNA: TGTGCCAGCAGCTTGGCCGTAGGGACGCATCAGCCCCAGCATTTT.

This clonotype was detected many times. The rearrangement links TRBV14 to TRBJ2-7; D might be TRBD1 or TRBD2, each matching 5 bases. The germline CDR1 and CDR2 sequences are SGHDN and FVKESK. The CDR3 loop spans 17 amino acids. Trimming took 1 base from V and 2 from J, leaving 18 bases between them. The CDR3 spells CASSQAFHRDGAYEQYF. DNA of the CDR3: TGTGCCAGCAGCCAAGCCTTTCACCGGGACGGAGCCTACGAGCAGTACTTC.

This clonotype showed up many times. V is TRBV20-1 and J is TRBJ1-1; D is perhaps TRBD1 (5 bases). The germline gives CDR1 DFQATT, CDR2 SNEGSKA (reference sequence). V lost 8 bases to trimming and J lost 10 bases, with 14 bases between them. The length of the CDR3 is 10 residues. CDR3 coding DNA: TGCAGTCTAACCTGGGGGGGAGCTTTCTTT. Translation: CSLTWGGAFF.

V gene TRBV19 combines with J gene TRBJ1-5; no definite D call. Trimming took off 6 bases at V and 4 bases at J, with 16 bases between the two ends. Germline V gene lookup returns CDR1 LNHDA and CDR2 SQIVND (reference sequence). This CDR3 spans 15 amino acids. CDR3 sequence: CASSAGPSINQPQHF. The CDR3 bases are TGTGCCAGTAGCGCCGGACCCAGCATTAATCAGCCCCAGCATTTT.

The rearrangement uses TRBV20-1 and TRBJ1-1; D might be TRBD1 (6 bases). Looked up from germline, CDR1 is DFQATT and CDR2 is SNEGSKA (reference sequence). Trimming pared 5 bases from V and 4 bases from J, leaving 32 bases between. This CDR3 comprises 19 residues. The CDR3 DNA sequence: TGCAGTGCTCACCGGGACACCTTTACGGGCGGGGTGAGGGGCACTGAAGCTTTCTTT. Amino acid sequence: CSAHRDTFTGGVRGTEAFF.

On this clonotype itself: This likely reflects a read error, since a far larger clone is one base away. The chain uses TRBV11-2 and TRBJ2-1; possibly TRBD1 or TRBD2 for D (5 bases each). Germline V lookup: CDR1 SGHAT, CDR2 FQNNGV. The V gene lost 3 bases and the J gene lost 10 bases, with 16 bases spanning the gap. The CDR3 spans 14 residues. In DNA, the CDR3 is TGTGCCAGCAGCTTTCGGGACGGGGCCTACGAGCAGTTCTTC. It encodes CASSFRDGAYEQFF.

Ten or more counts support this clonotype. The J gene is TRBJ1-2, the V gene TRBV12-3 or TRBV12-4; 9 positions agree with TRBD1. This CDR3 comprises 17 residues. Unmatched junction bases numbered 18, after V lost 5 bases and J lost 8 bases. For the CDR3, the DNA is TGTGCCAGCAGTCCGCAATCCCGGACAGGGGTCGGTATGGGCTACACCTTC. Protein: CASSPQSRTGVGMGYTF.

V and J are TRBV4-1 and TRBJ2-7; unclear D gene. CDR1 and CDR2 (germline): MGHRA, YSYEKL. The CDR3 is 13 residues long. Trimming shortened V by 0 bases and J by 5 bases, and 8 bases separated the two germline ends. CDR3 amino acids: CASSQDLSDEQYF. CDR3 coding DNA: TGCGCCAGCAGCCAAGATCTTTCGGACGAGCAGTACTTC.

V gene TRBV11-2 combines with J gene TRBJ2-3; 9 bases are a match to TRBD1. With V trimmed by 5 bases and J by 2 bases, 5 bases remained unmatched. The CDR3 extends over 15 amino acids. Germline CDR1 is SGHAT and CDR2 is FQNNGV. CDR3 nucleotides: TGTGCCAGCAGCCGCGGGACAGGGACCACAGATACGCAGTATTTT. Protein sequence: CASSRGTGTTDTQYF.

The chain uses TRBV20-1 and TRBJ1-1; the D gene is possibly TRBD1 (5 bases). The germline CDR1 and CDR2 sequences are DFQATT and SNEGSKA (reference sequence). V was clipped by 5 bases and J by 1 base, with 11 bases between them. CDR3 size: 13 residues. For the CDR3, the DNA is TGCAGTGCTCTGGGACGTACGAACACTGAAGCTTTCTTT. It encodes CSALGRTNTEAFF.

The table lists this clonotype with many counts. This sequence joins TRBV7-9 and TRBJ2-7, with D perhaps TRBD2 (6 bases). Germline CDR1 and CDR2: SEHNR and FQNEAQ (reference sequence). This CDR3 region has 14 residues. The V gene lost 8 bases and the J gene lost 3 bases, with 17 bases spanning the gap. CDR3 sequence reads: CASDIAGKSYEQYF. The CDR3 DNA sequence: TGTGCCAGCGACATTGCGGGGAAGAGCTACGAGCAGTACTTC.

This clonotype was seen a handful of times. The rearrangement uses TRBV10-2 and TRBJ2-3; TRBD2 agrees at 8 bases. CDR1 and CDR2 from the germline V gene are WSHSY and SAAADI. Trimming removed 8 bases from V and 1 base from J; junction bases left unmatched: 11. The CDR3 runs 16 residues. The CDR3 loop is CASLSGGHLGTDTQYF. CDR3 DNA sequence: TGCGCCAGCCTCAGCGGGGGCCATCTGGGCACAGATACGCAGTATTTT.

This chain links TRBV6-1 with TRBJ2-7; TRBD2 aligns across 10 bases. Germline CDR1 and CDR2: MNHNS and SASEGT. The CDR3 runs to 14 residues. Trimming at V came to 6 bases and at J to 5 bases, leaving 7 bases not matched to a gene. CDR3 loop: CASRVSGRVHEQYF. The CDR3 bases are TGTGCCAGCAGAGTGAGCGGGAGGGTCCACGAGCAGTACTTC.

The V call is TRBV18, the J call TRBJ1-5; TRBD1 might be the D (6 bases). Germline values: CDR1 KGHSH, CDR2 LQKENI. Trimming stripped 5 bases from V and 7 bases from J, with 15 bases between. The CDR3 is 14 residues long. The CDR3 protein is CASSSQNQGQPQHF. Here the CDR3 DNA reads TGTGCCAGCTCATCACAGAATCAGGGGCAGCCCCAGCATTTT.

CDR3: CSAETSGIGDEQYF. The CDR3 nucleotides read TGCAGTGCTGAGACTAGCGGGATAGGCGACGAGCAGTACTTC. The chain couples TRBV20-1 to TRBJ2-5; TRBD2 matches 11 bases. The J call is uncertain, as TRBJ2-7 better fits the DNA end. The germline CDR1 and CDR2 sequences are DFQATT and SNEGSKA (reference sequence). The length of the CDR3 is 14 residues.

This clonotype has a count of ten or more. The genes are TRBV11-2 and TRBJ2-1; tentative D call: TRBD1 (6 bases). In germline, CDR1 is SGHAT, CDR2 FQNNGV. The CDR3 runs to 16 residues. V lost 6 bases and J lost 1, with 16 bases in between. CDR3 residues: CASRSLRQVSYNEQFF. The CDR3 DNA follows: TGTGCCAGCAGATCCCTAAGACAGGTTTCCTACAATGAGCAGTTCTTC.